This T cell receptor (beta chain) emerged from a study of T-cell memory formation after mild COVID-19 (dated by TCRdb to the early 2020s). Background for the entire study: Most TCR sequence clusters were specific to one of the two donors. T-cell clones expanding and contracting after mild COVID-19 in two donors were tracked by longitudinal TCRalpha and TCRbeta repertoire sequencing. Two young, previously healthy adult volunteers made up the cohort, one male and one female. Results and caveats for the whole study, not just this receptor: Some responding clones were detected in pre-infection memory, suggesting pre-existing cross-reactive memory T cells joined the SARS-CoV-2 response. From day 15 to 85, contracting clones showed balanced CD4/CD8 phenotypes, whereas a second wave of clones that expanded from day 15 to 37 leaned towards CD4+. Contracting CD4+ clones were found mainly in CM and EM memory subsets, while CD8+ clones were enriched in EMRA. The study included only a couple of mild cases, and larger cohorts that include severe cases with pre-infection samples were judged to be necessary. SARS-CoV-2 specificity of the second-wave clones peaking on day 37 was not confirmed.

Sequenced on an Illumina NovaSeq 6000. TCRalpha and TCRbeta cDNA libraries were built by 5'RACE with constant-segment primers, adding sample barcodes and unique molecular identifiers. Trizol reagent was used to extract RNA from every sample. The libraries were amplified in two PCR steps, and the second step added a second sample barcode and Illumina TruSeq adapters. Sequencing of the libraries was done on an Illumina NovaSeq, producing 2 x 150 bp paired-end reads. The authors' analysis ran thus. Demultiplexing of reads and collapsing into UMI-guided consensus sequences were performed with migec v1.2.7. Using mixcr v2.1.11, UMI consensuses were aligned to TRA and TRB V and J templates and then assembled into clonotypes. Expanded or contracted clonotypes were those called significant by both edgeR and NoisET, with noise models trained on biological replicates. For edgeR calls, the thresholds were a false discovery rate-adjusted p below 0.01 and a log2 fold-change of 1. As an exploratory analysis of dynamics, max-normalized trajectories of the 1000 most abundant clonotypes were examined by PCA with hierarchical clustering. The CD4 or CD8 phenotype of responding clones was assigned using the separately sequenced CD4+ and CD8+ repertoires. Using fastp trimming at Q25 and MiXCR clonotype assembly, TCRdb reanalyzed the public sequencing data and kept in-frame beta chains. CDR3 protein duplicates are merged, each entry listing the most common genes and DNA. The V and J calls reflect TCRdb's pipeline rather than the authors' work. The sample includes approximately 250,000 distinct CDR3 sequences, with 16% observed a single time. Of the sample, around 20% falls within the top ten clones.

Ficoll-Paque density gradient centrifugation was the method used to isolate PBMCs. V is pared back by 1 base and J by 10 bases, with 8 bases lying between the germline termini. From cysteine to phenylalanine, the CDR3 is 13 amino acids long. CDR3 DNA is the only sequence kept; it has 39 bases, read in frame from the first base. The germline V gene (reference sequence) supplies CDR1 LNHDA and CDR2 SQIVND. Turning to this clonotype: Its recognized antigen is unknown. No clone much larger than this one lies a single base away; base qualities are absent.

The receptor chain draws on TRBV19 and TRBJ1-6; a tentative D match to TRBD1 spans 5 bases. The sequence came from a young man who had mild COVID-19 (a few samples of this study predate the infection). The sample titles of this study are shuffled in the database, so cell type and time point are left out; the donor was told from shared clones. Input material: PBMCs or a T cell subset sorted from them (not recorded which). CDR3 region: CASSIGRDSPLHF. The bases are TGTGCCAGTAGTATAGGGAGGGACTCACCCCTCCACTTT.